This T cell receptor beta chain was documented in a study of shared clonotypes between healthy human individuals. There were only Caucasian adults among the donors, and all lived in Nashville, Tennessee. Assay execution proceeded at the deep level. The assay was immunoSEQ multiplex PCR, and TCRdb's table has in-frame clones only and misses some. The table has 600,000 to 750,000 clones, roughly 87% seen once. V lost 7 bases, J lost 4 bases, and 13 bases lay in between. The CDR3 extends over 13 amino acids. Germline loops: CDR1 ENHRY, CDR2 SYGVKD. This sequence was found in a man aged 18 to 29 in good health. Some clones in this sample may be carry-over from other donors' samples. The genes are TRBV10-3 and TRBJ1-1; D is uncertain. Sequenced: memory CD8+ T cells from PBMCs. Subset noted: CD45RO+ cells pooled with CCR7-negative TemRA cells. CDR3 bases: TGTGCCATCAAGTATAGTCTGGCCACTGAAGCTTTCTTT. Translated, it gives CAIKYSLATEAFF.